This entry features one T cell receptor (beta chain) sequence. The antigen remains undetermined. With 4 bases removed from V and 7 bases from J, the gap between germline ends came to 11 bases. The length of the CDR3 is 14 residues. Germline assignment: CDR1 MDHEN and CDR2 SYDVKM. The data belong to a study of T cell responses to AZD1222 COVID-19 vaccine. Study as a whole: Pooling was applied to second doses at about 4 or about 12 weeks.

Study conclusions and caveats: Along spike, vaccine-associated CD4 TCRs were found throughout, with dominance at 160-218 and 743-854. Among the donors, most were white British and more were female, and clonal diversity was possibly underestimated. Unmutated variant regions are reportedly targeted by nearly half of spike-specific TCRs.

Using immunoSEQ multiplex PCR, the repertoire was profiled, and TCRdb retains in-frame clones only, with some absent. Counted here are some 140,000 clones, about nine tenths occurring once; the ten biggest clones make up approximately 3.1%. Specimen: peripheral blood, collected on day 0 of AZD1222 vaccination. The chain is built from TRBV28 and TRBJ1-6; D remains unclear. The sequence was collected from an adult in good health. The CDR3 spells CASSSPSYNSPLHF. The CDR3 nucleotides are TGTGCCAGCAGTTCCCCCAGCTACAATTCACCCCTCCACTTT. Combining the CDR3 with reference TRBV28 and TRBJ1-6 gives the whole variable domain DVKVTQSSRYLVKRTGEKVFLECVQDMDHENMFWYRQDPGLGLRLIYFSYDVKMKEKGDIPEGYSVSREKKERFSLILESASTNQTSMYLCASSSPSYNSPLHFGNGTRLTVT.